This T cell receptor (beta chain) derives from a study of OX40 agonist ivuxolimab in advanced cancers. Study at large: The study treated patients with ivuxolimab, an agonistic anti-OX40 (CD134) antibody. At roughly 83% male, the cohort had a mean age of 60 years, ranging from about 20 to 80. General study findings and limits: It was also the case that some nonresponders had low normalized T-cell clonal expansion. CD4+ and CD8+ T cells in blood underwent clonal expansion by week 6 at 0.1 to 3.0 mg/kg.

TCRdb's copy holds only in-frame clones and misses some; the assay was immunoSEQ multiplex PCR. The table shows 100,000 to 150,000 clones, with 85% to 95% occurring only once. The germline V gene has CDR1 MDHEN and CDR2 SYDVKM. The CDR3 sequence is 14 residues long. The germline V and J ends were trimmed by 6 bases and 8 bases, with 16 bases remaining between them. Remarks on this clone: Its antigen is not known.

The chain is built from TRBV28 and TRBJ1-4, with unresolved D. The receptor comes from an adult with an advanced solid tumor such as melanoma, head and neck, liver or kidney cancer. The sample in question was CD4+ or CD8+ T cells sorted from blood, obtained in a trial of the OX40 agonist ivuxolimab. This chain's CDR3 is CASSLPAFSEKLFF. The CDR3 DNA follows: TGTGCCAGCAGCCTACCGGCGTTTAGCGAAAAACTGTTTTTT.